The T cell receptor (beta chain) described here comes from a study of blood T cell repertoires in COVID-19. The V gene's germline CDR1 is WNHNN and CDR2 SYGVQD (reference sequence). The ends were cut back, 5 bases at V and 4 bases at J, with 10 bases in the middle. CDR3 length: 13 residues. Clones were sequenced by immunoSEQ multiplex PCR, and TCRdb holds only the in-frame ones, with some missing. Of tens of thousands of clones detected, approximately 91% appear once; the ten largest clones hold 7.5% to 9.5%. The genes are TRBV10-1 and TRBJ2-3, with D possibly matching TRBD1 (5 bases). The sample taken for sequencing was peripheral blood. This sequence was found in a woman aged 70-85 years with active COVID-19. The CDR3 nucleotides read TGCGCCAGCAGTTTGCAGGGTCCAGATACGCAGTATTTT. The encoded protein is CASSLQGPDTQYF.